These T cell receptor beta chains were read from a single sample in a study of cytomegalovirus exposure and HLA in healthy donors. Profiling relied on immunoSEQ multiplex PCR, and the TCRdb table lists in-frame clones only, not all of them. The sample holds roughly 66,000 clones, more than 75% seen once. Sequenced material: PBMCs. The source is a young man in good health and CMV-seropositive. Both conserved end residues are part of each CDR3. Each record gives: CDR3 protein, CDR3 DNA, V gene, D gene, clone size, J gene. D genes are given only for firm matches. The size field is filled for only some rows; it gives once, few, many or a size class.

CDR3: CASTVTHYSNQPQHF
DNA: TGTGCCAGTACCGTGACCCACTATAGCAATCAGCCCCAGCATTTT
V: TRBV19
D: .
size: .
J: TRBJ1-5

CDR3: CASSIGGGYTF
DNA: TGTGCCAGTAGTATAGGGGGCGGCTACACCTTC
V: TRBV19
D: .
size: .
J: TRBJ1-2

CDR3: CASSEAGQLSNQPQHF
DNA: TGTGCCAGCAGTGAAGCCGGACAACTTAGCAATCAGCCCCAGCATTTT
V: TRBV6-1
D: .
size: few
J: TRBJ1-5

CDR3: CASTPGQGAGYTF
DNA: TGTGCCAGTACCCCGGGACAGGGGGCTGGCTACACCTTC
V: TRBV19
D: TRBD1
size: .
J: TRBJ1-2

CDR3: CASSTRNNEQFF
DNA: TGTGCCAGCAGCACCAGAAACAATGAGCAGTTCTTC
V: TRBV6-6
D: .
size: .
J: TRBJ2-1

CDR3: CASSSDRQNGYTF
DNA: TGTGCCAGCAGTTCCGACCGACAGAATGGCTACACCTTC
V: TRBV6-5
D: .
size: .
J: TRBJ1-2

CDR3: CASSENRGPYEQYF
DNA: TGTGCCAGCAGTGAAAACAGGGGACCCTACGAGCAGTACTTC
V: TRBV6-1
D: TRBD1
size: .
J: TRBJ2-7

CDR3: CASSLGGLFDEQYF
DNA: TGTGCCAGCAGCTTAGGAGGGCTCTTCGACGAGCAGTACTTC
V: TRBV7-8
D: .
size: .
J: TRBJ2-7

CDR3: CASKGGLAKNIQYF
DNA: TGTGCCAGCAAAGGCGGGTTAGCCAAAAACATTCAGTACTTC
V: TRBV6-5
D: .
size: .
J: TRBJ2-4

CDR3: CAWSPGQPYEQYF
DNA: TGTGCCTGGAGCCCGGGACAGCCCTACGAGCAGTACTTC
V: TRBV30
D: TRBD1
size: few
J: TRBJ2-7

CDR3: CASSLGTGDGRPQHF
DNA: TGTGCCAGCAGCTTAGGGACAGGGGATGGGCGGCCCCAGCATTTT
V: TRBV7-2
D: TRBD1
size: .
J: TRBJ1-5

CDR3: CAWMVWGEETQYF
DNA: TGTGCCTGGATGGTCTGGGGGGAGGAGACCCAGTACTTC
V: TRBV30
D: .
size: few
J: TRBJ2-5

CDR3: CASSYQWTGGQFF
DNA: TGTGCCAGCAGTTATCAATGGACAGGGGGGCAGTTCTTC
V: TRBV6-5
D: TRBD1
size: .
J: TRBJ2-1

CDR3: CSVGWGRAQETQYF
DNA: TGCAGCGTTGGATGGGGCAGGGCACAAGAGACCCAGTACTTC
V: TRBV29-1
D: .
size: .
J: TRBJ2-5

CDR3: CASSLSVSGNTIYF
DNA: TGTGCCAGCAGTTTGAGCGTCTCTGGAAACACCATATATTTT
V: TRBV28
D: .
size: few
J: TRBJ1-3

CDR3: CASSQVGQGYYEQYF
DNA: TGTGCCAGCAGCCAAGTTGGGCAGGGTTACTACGAGCAGTACTTC
V: TRBV4-2
D: .
size: .
J: TRBJ2-7

CDR3: CASSFRQGVSYEQYF
DNA: TGCGCCAGCAGCTTCCGACAGGGGGTAAGTTACGAGCAGTACTTC
V: TRBV5-1
D: TRBD1
size: .
J: TRBJ2-7

CDR3: CAWSTGYDSPLHF
DNA: TGTGCCTGGAGCACAGGGTACGATTCACCCCTCCACTTT
V: TRBV30
D: .
size: .
J: TRBJ1-6

CDR3: CASSEATGLVHEQYF
DNA: TGTGCCAGCAGTGAAGCGACAGGCTTGGTACACGAGCAGTACTTC
V: TRBV6-1
D: .
size: .
J: TRBJ2-7

CDR3: CASSLRNGNTIYF
DNA: TGTGCCAGCAGTCTTAGAAATGGAAACACCATATATTTT
V: TRBV7-2
D: .
size: few
J: TRBJ1-3

CDR3: CASSQVLETQYF
DNA: TGTGCCAGCAGCCAAGTTCTAGAGACCCAGTACTTC
V: TRBV14
D: .
size: .
J: TRBJ2-5

CDR3: CASSEAGQLNTEAFF
DNA: TGTGCCAGCAGTGAAGCGGGACAGTTGAACACTGAAGCTTTCTTT
V: TRBV6-1
D: TRBD1
size: .
J: TRBJ1-1

CDR3: CASSPSGHVLGDNEQFF
DNA: TGTGCCAGCAGCCCCTCGGGACACGTCTTGGGTGACAATGAGCAGTTCTTC
V: TRBV13
D: .
size: .
J: TRBJ2-1

CDR3: CAWSSTGRETQYF
DNA: TGTGCCTGGAGTTCTACAGGGCGGGAGACCCAGTACTTC
V: TRBV30
D: .
size: .
J: TRBJ2-5

CDR3: CSVAPQSYEQYF
DNA: TGCAGCGTTGCCCCCCAGTCCTACGAGCAGTACTTC
V: TRBV29-1
D: .
size: .
J: TRBJ2-7

CDR3: CAGSSLTDGYTF
DNA: TGTGCCGGCAGCTCCTTGACAGACGGCTACACCTTC
V: TRBV9
D: .
size: .
J: TRBJ1-2

CDR3: CAWNPPGSSSGYTF
DNA: TGTGCCTGGAATCCACCTGGGAGTAGCTCTGGCTACACCTTC
V: TRBV30
D: .
size: .
J: TRBJ1-2

CDR3: CASRSGNQPQHF
DNA: TGTGCCAGTAGATCCGGCAATCAGCCCCAGCATTTT
V: TRBV19
D: .
size: .
J: TRBJ1-5

CDR3: CASSLAGPGYEQYF
DNA: TGTGCCAGCAGCTTAGCGGGGCCTGGATACGAGCAGTACTTC
V: TRBV7-9
D: .
size: .
J: TRBJ2-7

CDR3: CASSLANYGYTF
DNA: TGTGCCAGCAGCTTGGCGAACTATGGCTACACCTTC
V: TRBV5-6
D: .
size: .
J: TRBJ1-2